These 10 T cell receptor beta chains were all obtained from the same sample, sequenced in a study of T cell repertoires in cytomegalovirus infection (dated 2019 in TCRdb). This specimen's treatment or condition label, per the study, means: in vitro stimulation with specific CMV peptide epitopes to enrich CMV-specific T cells. Sequencer: Illumina HiSeq 1500. Through fastp at Q25 and MiXCR, TCRdb rebuilt clones from the public reads, retaining in-frame beta chains. CDR3 protein sequences are deduplicated, and each keeps its most common genes and DNA. Present in this sample are hundreds of thousands of distinct CDR3 sequences, about 33% of which were seen just once. The ten largest make up over 10% of the sample. Their recognized antigens are unknown. The specimen was cultured CD8+ T cells from PBMCs, collected from culture after CMV antigen stimulation. These TCRs come from a human donor in good health (CMV status not recorded). Some clones in this sample may be carry-over from other donors' samples.

This clonotype occurred a few times. The gene calls are TRBV7-6 and TRBJ2-1; 8 nucleotides agree with TRBD2. In germline, CDR1 is SGHVS, CDR2 FNYEAQ. Germline trimming cut 2 bases from V and 5 bases from J; bases unmatched to any gene: 8. The CDR3 loop spans 16 amino acids. DNA of the CDR3: TGTGCCAGCAGCTTACTCGGGACTAGAGACCACAATGAGCAGTTCTTC. Translating it yields CASSLLGTRDHNEQFF.

In this sample, this clonotype turned up a few times. The V and J genes are TRBV7-3 and TRBJ2-7; TRBD1 aligns across 9 bases. Germline trimming cut 5 bases from V and 4 bases from J; bases unmatched to any gene: 15. Germline loops: CDR1 SGHTA, CDR2 FQGTGA. The CDR3 loop spans 17 amino acids. The CDR3 loop reads CASSILTKGQGYYEQYV. The CDR3 bases are TGTGCCAGCAGCATACTCACAAAGGGACAGGGTTATTACGAGCAGTACGTC.

This clonotype has more than one count but fewer than ten. V usage is TRBV20-1 and J usage is TRBJ1-4; D is perhaps TRBD1 (6 bases). Germline CDR1 and CDR2: DFQATT and SNEGSKA (reference sequence). CDR3 length: 12 amino acids. CDR3 sequence (DNA): TGCAGCGGACAGCCAACTAATGAAAAACTGTTTTTT. Protein: CSGQPTNEKLFF.

On this clonotype: With a much larger clone just one base away, this may be a read error. As DNA, the CDR3 is TGTGCCAACAGCTTTCTAGCGGGGGGAGGAAACGAGCAGTACTTC. Translation gives CANSFLAGGGNEQYF. V usage is TRBV7-2 and J usage is TRBJ2-7, with TRBD2 matching over 11 bases. This CDR3 spans 15 amino acids. Germline CDR1 is SGHTA and CDR2 is FQGNSA. The full variable domain, its missing parts supplied by reference TRBV7-2 and TRBJ2-7, is GAGVSQSPSNKVTEKGKDVELRCDPISGHTALYWYRQSLGQGLEFLIYFQGNSAPDKSGLPSDRFSAERTGGSVSTLTIQRTQQEDSAVYLCANSFLAGGGNEQYFGPGTRLTVT.

V gene TRBV12-3 or TRBV12-4 combines with J gene TRBJ1-5, with 7 bases matching TRBD1. The trim removed 4 bases at V and 1 base at J, leaving 7 bases unmatched. CDR3 size: 16 residues. Here the CDR3 DNA reads TGTGCCAGCAGTTGGGGAGGCAGGGGGAGCAATCAGCCCCAGCATTTT. Protein sequence: CASSWGGRGSNQPQHF.

The rearrangement links TRBV12-3 or TRBV12-4 to TRBJ2-2; weak D call: TRBD2 (7 bases). V lost 2 bases to trimming and J lost 7 bases, with 11 bases between them. There are 14 residues in the CDR3. The CDR3 bases are TGTGCCAGCAGTTTATGGGGGGGCCACGGGGAGCTGTTTTTT. It yields the protein CASSLWGGHGELFF.

In its sample, this clonotype was seen a few times. At one boundary the junction diverges from the germline segment, which might be a read error. V usage is TRBV10-2 and J usage is TRBJ2-7; 7 bases match TRBD2. From germline, CDR1 is WSHSY and CDR2 SAAADI. The CDR3 has 14 residues. The CDR3 spells CASSPGLGPYEQYF. Here the CDR3 DNA reads TGTGCCAGCAGCCCCGGACTAGGACCGTACGAGCAGTACTTC.

The chain carries TRBV7-9 and TRBJ1-2, with 7 bases that match TRBD1. The V gene end was trimmed by 5 bases and the J gene end by 7 bases; junction bases not matched to a gene: 13. The CDR3 has 15 amino acids. In germline, CDR1 is SEHNR, CDR2 FQNEAQ (reference sequence). CDR3 coding DNA: TGTGCCAGCAGCACCCCGGGGAGGGGGCAAATTGGCTACACCTTC. This gives the protein CASSTPGRGQIGYTF.

In its sample, this clonotype was seen a few times. This chain joins TRBV2 and TRBJ2-7; 10 nucleotides line up with TRBD2. Germline V gene lookup returns CDR1 SNHLY and CDR2 FYNNEI. J lost 5 bases, V lost 10 bases, and 11 bases had no gene match. The CDR3 contains 14 residues. The CDR3: CATSSGGPLDEQYV. In DNA form, the CDR3 reads TGTGCCACCTCTAGCGGGGGCCCTTTAGACGAGCAGTACGTC.

J is TRBJ2-1 and V is TRBV7-8; 8 bases map to TRBD1. Germline trimming cut 1 base from V and 8 bases from J; bases unmatched to any gene: 13. The length of the CDR3 is 17 residues. CDR1 and CDR2 from the germline V gene are SGHVS and FQNEAQ. The CDR3 loop is CASSLVAGGHPFDEQFF. The CDR3 nucleotides are TGTGCCAGCAGCTTAGTCGCAGGGGGCCACCCCTTTGATGAGCAGTTCTTC.